The T cell receptor (beta chain) described here comes from a study of identical twins. Whole-study findings and limits: There was an excess of low generation probability in the out-of-frame alpha sequences that twins shared. These conclusions were based on statistical analysis (cross-sectional, not following the same donors). Within cord blood, abundant beta clonotypes carried fewer insertions, but memory repertoires showed no such trend.

No donor was unhealthy or non-Caucasian. As for this clonotype: Its specificity is unknown.

Each CDR3 protein gets one entry after TCRdb re-called the 5' RACE reads with MiXCR. The data show around 1.7 million distinct CDR3 sequences, under 35% seen once. With 7 bases clipped from V and 5 bases from J, the junction kept 9 bases outside the gene matches. The CDR3 spans 13 residues. Looked up from germline, CDR1 is DFQATT and CDR2 is SNEGSKA (reference sequence). This receptor was obtained from a newborn girl in good health. The sample comprised cord blood. The V and J genes are TRBV20-1 and TRBJ1-1; 8 bases match TRBD1. In DNA form, the CDR3 reads TGCAGTGAGATACCCAGGGGGCGGACTGAAGCTTTCTTT. Its translation: CSEIPRGRTEAFF.